This T cell receptor beta chain comes out of a study of beta chain features in type 1 diabetes. Overall study findings and caveats: cDNA-based sequencing might over-represent cells highly expressing TCR. Across all four CD4+ subsets, people with type 1 diabetes showed modestly shorter TCRB CDR3s. In patients and controls equally, PCR might favor templates that are shorter.

Expressed TCRB transcripts were sequenced after all isolated RNA was converted to cDNA. Sequencing was performed with immunoSEQ multiplex PCR; in TCRdb, only in-frame clones are kept and a portion is missing. The sample contains more than 200,000 clones, under 20% of which appear only once. Looked up from germline, CDR1 is PRHDT and CDR2 is FYEKMQ (reference sequence). This CDR3 has 15 residues. Trimming took 6 bases from V and 6 from J; bases not matched to a gene: 12. Concerning this clone: Its antigen is undetermined.

Specimen: naive CD4+ T cells from blood. The chain carries TRBV13 and TRBJ2-7; 9 nucleotides line up with TRBD1. The clonotype was recovered from a man aged 25-45 years with type 1 diabetes. This CDR3 is CASRTGGKGRFEQYF. The CDR3 DNA reads TGTGCCAGCAGGACAGGGGGAAAAGGGAGGTTCGAGCAGTACTTC.